Given below is one TCR beta chain in context. There is no known antigen for this receptor. Base qualities are not recorded, but no much larger clone differs from it by a single base. The sample comes from a study of T-cell memory formation after mild COVID-19 (dated by TCRdb to 2020 to 2023). Some background on the complete study: Most TCR sequence clusters were specific to one of the two donors. The cohort comprised two young, previously healthy adult volunteers, one female and one male. In two donors, T-cell clones that expanded and contracted after mild COVID-19 were followed by sequencing TCRalpha and TCRbeta repertoires longitudinally. The paper's findings and limits, for the study overall: Contracting CD4+ clones appeared mostly in the CM and EM memory subsets, whereas CD8+ clones were enriched in EMRA. Balanced CD4/CD8 phenotypes were observed for clones contracting from day 15 to 85, whereas a bias towards CD4+ was observed for a second wave of clones expanding from day 15 to 37. SARS-CoV-2 specificity of the second-wave clones peaking on day 37 was not confirmed. Some responding clones were found in pre-infection memory, which suggests that pre-existing cross-reactive memory T cells took part in the SARS-CoV-2 response. The study covered only a couple of mild cases, and larger cohorts including severe cases with pre-infection samples were considered necessary.

The instrument given in TCRdb is Illumina NovaSeq 6000. cDNA libraries for TCRalpha and TCRbeta were prepared by 5'RACE using constant-segment primers, with sample barcodes and unique molecular identifiers added. Trizol reagent was used to extract RNA from every sample. The libraries were amplified in two PCR steps, and the second step added a second sample barcode and Illumina TruSeq adapters. Sequencing of the libraries was done on an Illumina NovaSeq, producing 2 x 150 bp paired-end reads. The source study handled its data this way. The reads were demultiplexed and collapsed into UMI-guided consensus sequences using migec v1.2.7. Using mixcr v2.1.11, the UMI consensuses were aligned to TRA and TRB V and J templates and assembled into clonotypes. A clonotype was counted as expanded or contracted only if both edgeR and NoisET called the change significant, with noise models trained on biological replicates. edgeR calls used a false discovery rate-adjusted p below 0.01 and a log2 fold-change threshold of 1. As an exploratory analysis of dynamics, max-normalized trajectories of the 1000 most abundant clonotypes were examined with PCA combined with hierarchical clustering. The CD4 or CD8 phenotype of responding clones was assigned using the separately sequenced CD4+ and CD8+ repertoires. The raw public reads went through TCRdb reprocessing: fastp at Q25, MiXCR clone calling, in-frame beta chains kept. Rows are unified per CDR3 protein, each entry keeping the most common DNA and genes. These V and J calls derive from TCRdb rather than the authors' analysis. The sample includes more than 300,000 distinct CDR3 sequences, with 20% to 25% observed a single time. The top ten clonotypes cover approximately 22% of the sample.

There are 14 amino acids in the CDR3, from cysteine to phenylalanine inclusive. CDR3 DNA only is kept here, 42 bases in frame from base 1. V trim: 3 bases; J trim: 8 bases; unmatched bases: 8. CDR1 and CDR2 were assigned from the germline V gene as KGHSH and LQKENI. Ficoll-Paque density gradient centrifugation was used to isolate PBMCs. This TCR came from a man aged 18 to 35 who had mild COVID-19 (a few samples of this study predate the infection). The sample titles of this study are shuffled in the database, so cell type and time point are left out; the donor was told from shared clones. The V and J segments used are TRBV18 and TRBJ1-2; a stretch of 8 junction bases matches TRBD1. The sequencing input was PBMCs or a T cell subset sorted from them (not recorded which). This receptor has the CDR3 CASSPTGDPWGYTF. Here is the DNA: TGTGCCAGCTCACCGACAGGGGATCCATGGGGCTACACCTTC. Full variable domain (CDR3 extended with the reference TRBV18 and TRBJ1-2 proteins): NAGVMQNPRHLVRRRGQEARLRCSPMKGHSHVYWYRQLPEEGLKFMVYLQKENIIDESGMPKERFSAEFPKEGPSILRIQQVVRGDSAAYFCASSPTGDPWGYTFGSGTRLTVV.